A selection of T cell receptor beta chains follows, all from one sample in a study of cytomegalovirus exposure and HLA in healthy donors. Data came from immunoSEQ multiplex PCR; TCRdb stores just in-frame clones and leaves some out. In the table there are 200,000 to 300,000 clones, about 77% of which are singletons. Sequenced input: PBMCs. These receptors all come from a boy aged 5-17 years in good health and CMV-seronegative. Each CDR3 is given with its conserved first and last residue. Fields, in order: clone size, J gene, D gene, V gene, CDR3 DNA, CDR3 protein. A D gene is named only where the DNA matches it firmly. For some rows the clone size is stated as once, few or many, or as a class when expanded; others skip it.

clone size: NA
J gene: TRBJ1-1
D gene: NA
V gene: TRBV11-3
CDR3 DNA: TGTGCCAGCAGCTCCGGCGGCAGATTTTCCACTGAAGCTTTCTTT
CDR3 protein: CASSSGGRFSTEAFF

clone size: NA
J gene: TRBJ1-1
D gene: NA
V gene: TRBV5-4
CDR3 DNA: TGTGCCACCTCCTGGGCAGGGAGGGGCACTGAAGCTTTCTTT
CDR3 protein: CATSWAGRGTEAFF

clone size: NA
J gene: TRBJ1-5
D gene: NA
V gene: TRBV9
CDR3 DNA: TGTGCCAGCAGCGTAGGCTGGGGAGAGGGCAATCAGCCCCAGCATTTT
CDR3 protein: CASSVGWGEGNQPQHF

clone size: NA
J gene: TRBJ1-6
D gene: NA
V gene: TRBV15
CDR3 DNA: TGTGCCACCAGCAGAGAGATCAGCTCCTATAATTCACCCCTCCACTTT
CDR3 protein: CATSREISSYNSPLHF

clone size: few
J gene: TRBJ1-1
D gene: NA
V gene: TRBV4-1
CDR3 DNA: TGCGCCAGCAGCCAAGAGCGCCCCAAGGGGGACACTGAAGCTTTCTTT
CDR3 protein: CASSQERPKGDTEAFF

clone size: NA
J gene: TRBJ2-7
D gene: NA
V gene: TRBV7-9
CDR3 DNA: TGTGCCAGCAGCTCACTTAGCTCCTACGAGCAGTACTTC
CDR3 protein: CASSSLSSYEQYF

clone size: NA
J gene: TRBJ2-1
D gene: TRBD2
V gene: TRBV7-9
CDR3 DNA: TGTTCCAGCAGCTTCCCGACGGGGGGACTATACAATGAGCAGTTCTTC
CDR3 protein: CSSSFPTGGLYNEQFF

clone size: few
J gene: TRBJ2-5
D gene: NA
V gene: TRBV27
CDR3 DNA: TGTGCCAGCACCATCCCAGGGATTTGGCCCCAGTTCCAAGAGACCCAGTACTTC
CDR3 protein: CASTIPGIWPQFQETQYF

clone size: NA
J gene: TRBJ1-2
D gene: TRBD1
V gene: TRBV5-1
CDR3 DNA: TGCGCCAGCAGCTTGTCATTATACAGGGGGAATGGCTACACCTTC
CDR3 protein: CASSLSLYRGNGYTF

clone size: NA
J gene: TRBJ2-7
D gene: NA
V gene: TRBV5-1
CDR3 DNA: TGCGCCAGCAGCTTGTACGGCGAGCAGTACTTC
CDR3 protein: CASSLYGEQYF

clone size: NA
J gene: TRBJ2-7
D gene: NA
V gene: TRBV27
CDR3 DNA: TGTGCCAGCAGAAGGGGGAGCTCCTACGAGCAGTACTTC
CDR3 protein: CASRRGSSYEQYF

clone size: NA
J gene: TRBJ1-1
D gene: NA
V gene: TRBV5-8
CDR3 DNA: TGTGCCAGCAGCTCCACAGGGATGAACACTGAAGCTTTCTTT
CDR3 protein: CASSSTGMNTEAFF

clone size: few
J gene: TRBJ2-3
D gene: TRBD2
V gene: TRBV28
CDR3 DNA: TGTGCCAGCAGTTTGGACGGGAGGTCGACAGATACGCAGTATTTT
CDR3 protein: CASSLDGRSTDTQYF

clone size: NA
J gene: TRBJ2-5
D gene: NA
V gene: TRBV11-2
CDR3 DNA: TGTGCCAGCAGCTTATTCTTGACTACATCTCGGACCCAGTACTTC
CDR3 protein: CASSLFLTTSRTQYF

clone size: NA
J gene: TRBJ2-1
D gene: NA
V gene: TRBV6-4
CDR3 DNA: TGTGCCAGCAGTGACTCGAATCGTCTGAGGTTCTTC
CDR3 protein: CASSDSNRLRFF

clone size: NA
J gene: TRBJ2-7
D gene: TRBD2
V gene: TRBV27
CDR3 DNA: TGTGCCAGCAGTCTAGCGGGTCCTACCTACGAGCAGTACTTC
CDR3 protein: CASSLAGPTYEQYF

clone size: NA
J gene: TRBJ2-7
D gene: NA
V gene: TRBV7-8
CDR3 DNA: TGTGCCAGCAGCGGCGGGCCTAGATGGAACGAGCAGTACTTC
CDR3 protein: CASSGGPRWNEQYF

clone size: NA
J gene: TRBJ1-1
D gene: NA
V gene: TRBV7-3
CDR3 DNA: TGTGCCAGCAGCTCGGGGAGTTCGGGGACTGAAGCTTTCTTT
CDR3 protein: CASSSGSSGTEAFF

clone size: NA
J gene: TRBJ1-5
D gene: NA
V gene: TRBV28
CDR3 DNA: TGTGCCAGCAGTTTAAGCCGGGTAGGAAATCAGCCCCAGCATTTT
CDR3 protein: CASSLSRVGNQPQHF

clone size: NA
J gene: TRBJ2-7
D gene: TRBD1
V gene: TRBV6-4
CDR3 DNA: TGTGCCAGCTCCCGGACAGGGGCCTACGAGCAGTACTTC
CDR3 protein: CASSRTGAYEQYF

clone size: NA
J gene: TRBJ2-4
D gene: TRBD1
V gene: TRBV11-2
CDR3 DNA: TGTGCCAGCAGTCGGCAGGGGGCCTCCAAAAACATTCAGTACTTC
CDR3 protein: CASSRQGASKNIQYF

clone size: NA
J gene: TRBJ2-1
D gene: NA
V gene: TRBV11-2
CDR3 DNA: TGTGCCAGCAGCTTATCTCTAGGGGCCAGCTCCTACAATGAGCAGTTCTTC
CDR3 protein: CASSLSLGASSYNEQFF

clone size: NA
J gene: TRBJ1-4
D gene: TRBD1
V gene: TRBV29-1
CDR3 DNA: TGCAGCGTAGGACAGGGGAATGAAAAACTGTTTTTT
CDR3 protein: CSVGQGNEKLFF

clone size: NA
J gene: TRBJ1-2
D gene: NA
V gene: TRBV6-6
CDR3 DNA: TGTGCCAGCAGTTTAGAGGGTGGCTACACCTTC
CDR3 protein: CASSLEGGYTF

clone size: NA
J gene: TRBJ1-1
D gene: NA
V gene: TRBV7-9
CDR3 DNA: TGTTCCAGCAGCTCAGGGAGGGGTGATACTGAAGCTTTCTTT
CDR3 protein: CSSSSGRGDTEAFF

clone size: NA
J gene: TRBJ1-2
D gene: TRBD1
V gene: TRBV6-5
CDR3 DNA: TGTGCCAGCACCGTAACGGGACAGGGAGATTTTGGCTACACCTTC
CDR3 protein: CASTVTGQGDFGYTF

clone size: once
J gene: TRBJ2-5
D gene: NA
V gene: TRBV5-1
CDR3 DNA: TGCGCCAGCAGCTTGCCTGGGGGGACGAGGGAGACCCAGTACTTC
CDR3 protein: CASSLPGGTRETQYF

clone size: NA
J gene: TRBJ2-5
D gene: TRBD2
V gene: TRBV2
CDR3 DNA: TGTGCCAGCAGTGAAATAGGGACTAGCGTCCTCTTCTACTTC
CDR3 protein: CASSEIGTSVLFYF

clone size: NA
J gene: TRBJ1-2
D gene: NA
V gene: TRBV25-1
CDR3 DNA: TGTGCCAGCAGTGAACAAGGTCTCGGGTTCTATGGCTACACCTTC
CDR3 protein: CASSEQGLGFYGYTF

clone size: few
J gene: TRBJ1-3
D gene: TRBD1
V gene: TRBV5-6
CDR3 DNA: TGTGCCAGCAGCTTCCGGACAGGGGGTCTCTCTGGAAACACCATATATTTT
CDR3 protein: CASSFRTGGLSGNTIYF

clone size: NA
J gene: TRBJ2-6
D gene: NA
V gene: TRBV30
CDR3 DNA: TGTGCCTGGAGGACTGGCTCTGGGGCCAACGTCCTGACTTTC
CDR3 protein: CAWRTGSGANVLTF

clone size: NA
J gene: TRBJ1-1
D gene: TRBD1
V gene: TRBV30
CDR3 DNA: TGTGCCTGGAGTTTCGGCAGGGACAGGGCTGAAGCTTTCTTT
CDR3 protein: CAWSFGRDRAEAFF

clone size: NA
J gene: TRBJ1-1
D gene: TRBD1
V gene: TRBV2
CDR3 DNA: TGTGCCAGCAGACGGACAGGGGGAAGCACTGAAGCTTTCTTT
CDR3 protein: CASRRTGGSTEAFF

clone size: NA
J gene: TRBJ2-7
D gene: TRBD2
V gene: TRBV4-1
CDR3 DNA: TGCGCCAGCAGCCAAGGACTAGCGGTATCCTACGAGCAGTACTTC
CDR3 protein: CASSQGLAVSYEQYF

clone size: few
J gene: TRBJ1-5
D gene: NA
V gene: TRBV18
CDR3 DNA: TGTGCCAGCTCACCTCCAGGGAATCAGCCCCAGCATTTT
CDR3 protein: CASSPPGNQPQHF

clone size: once
J gene: TRBJ2-7
D gene: TRBD2
V gene: TRBV10-1
CDR3 DNA: TGCGCCAGCAGCCTCAGAAGGGCTAGCGGGACCTACGAGCAGTACTTC
CDR3 protein: CASSLRRASGTYEQYF

clone size: NA
J gene: TRBJ1-1
D gene: NA
V gene: TRBV7-9
CDR3 DNA: TGTGCCAGCAGCTTAGTGGGGCCGCTGGACACTGAAGCTTTCTTT
CDR3 protein: CASSLVGPLDTEAFF

clone size: NA
J gene: TRBJ1-2
D gene: NA
V gene: TRBV2
CDR3 DNA: TGTGCCAGCACCAGAGTCGGCGGGGGATCGGATGGCTACACCTTC
CDR3 protein: CASTRVGGGSDGYTF

clone size: NA
J gene: TRBJ2-5
D gene: TRBD2
V gene: TRBV9
CDR3 DNA: TGTGCCAGCAGCCTAGCGGGGGGATCACAAGAGACCCAGTACTTC
CDR3 protein: CASSLAGGSQETQYF

clone size: NA
J gene: TRBJ1-2
D gene: NA
V gene: TRBV7-3
CDR3 DNA: TGTGCCAGCAGCATACGACATGGGGGCAGGGCTGGCTACACCTTC
CDR3 protein: CASSIRHGGRAGYTF

clone size: NA
J gene: TRBJ1-2
D gene: NA
V gene: TRBV6-1
CDR3 DNA: TGTGCCAGCAGTGAACAGGGTGAATACTATGGCTACACCTTC
CDR3 protein: CASSEQGEYYGYTF

clone size: NA
J gene: TRBJ1-2
D gene: TRBD1
V gene: TRBV5-6
CDR3 DNA: TGTGCCAGCAGCGATGACAGGGTCATAAGAAACTATGGCTACACCTTC
CDR3 protein: CASSDDRVIRNYGYTF

clone size: NA
J gene: TRBJ1-1
D gene: TRBD1
V gene: TRBV29-1
CDR3 DNA: TGCAGCGTACAGGGGCAAAACACTGAAGCTTTCTTT
CDR3 protein: CSVQGQNTEAFF

clone size: NA
J gene: TRBJ2-1
D gene: NA
V gene: TRBV9
CDR3 DNA: TGTGCCAGCAGCGTAGGAGGGAGCTTGGGCAATGAGCAGTTCTTC
CDR3 protein: CASSVGGSLGNEQFF

clone size: few
J gene: TRBJ1-3
D gene: NA
V gene: TRBV11-3
CDR3 DNA: TGTGCCAGCAGCTTAGACCACAGGAAGAGCTCTGGAAACACCATATATTTT
CDR3 protein: CASSLDHRKSSGNTIYF

clone size: NA
J gene: TRBJ1-5
D gene: TRBD1
V gene: TRBV30
CDR3 DNA: TGTGCCTCCACAACAGGGACAGGGCAGCCCCAGCATTTT
CDR3 protein: CASTTGTGQPQHF

clone size: few
J gene: TRBJ1-4
D gene: NA
V gene: TRBV9
CDR3 DNA: TGTGCCAGCAGCGTATACGGTGAAAAACTGTTTTTT
CDR3 protein: CASSVYGEKLFF

clone size: NA
J gene: TRBJ1-2
D gene: NA
V gene: TRBV9
CDR3 DNA: TGTGCCAGCAGCGTTCAGGGTCCCTTCTATGGCTACACCTTC
CDR3 protein: CASSVQGPFYGYTF

clone size: NA
J gene: TRBJ2-7
D gene: NA
V gene: TRBV7-8
CDR3 DNA: TGTGCCAGCAGCTGGCAGGGTTCCTCCTACGAGCAGTACTTC
CDR3 protein: CASSWQGSSYEQYF

clone size: NA
J gene: TRBJ1-1
D gene: NA
V gene: TRBV2
CDR3 DNA: TGTGCCAGCGCTCCCTTTTTCGGGTTGAACACTGAAGCTTTCTTT
CDR3 protein: CASAPFFGLNTEAFF

clone size: once
J gene: TRBJ2-5
D gene: TRBD2
V gene: TRBV4-1
CDR3 DNA: TGCGCCAGCGGGCTAGCGGGCCAAGAGACCCAGTACTTC
CDR3 protein: CASGLAGQETQYF

clone size: NA
J gene: TRBJ2-7
D gene: NA
V gene: TRBV7-8
CDR3 DNA: TGTGCCAGCAGCCCAGGGGTAGGGGCCAACTACGAGCAGTACTTC
CDR3 protein: CASSPGVGANYEQYF

clone size: once
J gene: TRBJ1-5
D gene: NA
V gene: TRBV15
CDR3 DNA: TGTGCCACCAGCAGAGACGCCGCGCCCAATCAGCCCCAGCATTTT
CDR3 protein: CATSRDAAPNQPQHF

clone size: NA
J gene: TRBJ2-7
D gene: TRBD1
V gene: TRBV12-5
CDR3 DNA: TGTGCTAGTGGTTGGCGGCGACAGGGGGCTCTCGAGCAGTACTTC
CDR3 protein: CASGWRRQGALEQYF